The 18 T cell receptor beta chains below come from one sample, sequenced in a study of blood T cells in healthy people across ages (dated by TCRdb to the mid-2010s). Receptor amplification or capture employed 5' RACE. For sequencing, an Illumina HiSeq 2500 was employed. A second PCR of roughly 7 to 11 cycles was performed with a sample-barcoded 5' primer and a J-beta primer mix. TCRdb itself trimmed the public reads at Q25 with fastp, ran MiXCR and retained productive beta chains. Records with the same CDR3 protein are collapsed into one entry carrying the most frequent genes and DNA. This sample has roughly 640,000 distinct CDR3 sequences in its table, and roughly 30% of those were observed once. Around 14% of the sample is in the top ten clones. The material sequenced was blood. All receptors derive from a woman older than 75 in good health.

CDR3: CASSPPSGGPGYNEQFF. CDR3 nucleotide sequence: TGTGCCAGCAGCCCACCTAGCGGGGGCCCTGGGTACAATGAGCAGTTCTTC. The J gene is TRBJ2-1, the V gene TRBV7-2, with 10 bases aligning to TRBD2. Germline V gene data show CDR1 as SGHTA and CDR2 as FQGNSA. The CDR3 has 17 amino acids. The V gene end was trimmed by 5 bases and the J gene end by 4 bases; junction bases not matched to a gene: 11.

In this sample, this clonotype turned up a few times. This may arise from a read error, as a much more abundant clone is one base away. The chain uses TRBV3-1 and TRBJ2-2; D may correspond to TRBD1 or TRBD2 (5 bases each). CDR3 length: 13 amino acids. The germline V gene has CDR1 LGHDT and CDR2 YNNKEL (reference sequence). The DNA of the CDR3 is TGTGCCAGCAGCCAAGGGGGGTTCGGGGAGCGGTTTTTT. Translating it yields CASSQGGFGERFF.

This chain uses TRBV29-1 with TRBJ2-2; 8 bases agree with TRBD1. The CDR3 consists of 14 residues. Trimming removed 6 bases from V and 6 bases from J; junction bases left unmatched: 9. Germline-derived CDR1 and CDR2 are SQVTM and ANQGSEA. CDR3 protein: CSVAFQQGAGELFF. CDR3 nucleotides: TGCAGCGTCGCCTTCCAACAGGGGGCCGGGGAGCTGTTTTTT.

This clonotype was seen ten or more times. This sequence joins TRBV6-6 and TRBJ1-5, with 7 bases identical to TRBD1. Trimming at V came to 7 bases and at J to 0 bases, leaving 6 bases not matched to a gene. This CDR3 region has 15 residues. In germline, CDR1 is MNHNY, CDR2 SVGAGI (reference sequence). The CDR3 sequence is CASTPGTVSNQPQHF. The CDR3 coding sequence is TGTGCCAGCACTCCAGGGACAGTTAGCAATCAGCCCCAGCATTTT.

The chain employs TRBV3-1 and TRBJ2-5, with D uncertain. CDR1 is LGHDT and CDR2 is YNNKEL in the germline V gene (reference sequence). The CDR3 loop spans 15 amino acids. Trimming shortened V by 3 bases and J by 4 bases, and 15 bases separated the two germline ends. In DNA form, the CDR3 reads TGTGCCAGCAGCCATTTGATCGAATTCCGAGAGACCCAGTACTTC. Translated, it gives CASSHLIEFRETQYF.

This clonotype was found a few times. The J gene is TRBJ2-2, the V gene TRBV12-3 or TRBV12-4; maybe TRBD1 (5 bases). This CDR3 has 14 amino acids. The V and J ends lost 9 bases and 11 bases respectively, with 22 bases between them. CDR3 protein: CASLIGVASVELFF. CDR3 coding DNA: TGTGCCAGTCTAATAGGGGTAGCATCCGTCGAGCTGTTTTTT.

On this clonotype itself: A much larger clone differs by one base, so this may be a read error. This chain connects TRBV2 to TRBJ2-5, with D unresolved. Germline V gene sequence: CDR1 SNHLY, CDR2 FYNNEI. The CDR3 runs to 14 residues. CDR3 residues: CASREEAGHETQYF. The CDR3 DNA reads TGTGCCAGCAGGGAAGAGGCAGGCCACGAGACCCAGTACTTC.

At least ten counts were recorded for this clonotype. The genes are TRBV6-1 and TRBJ1-5, with D unresolved. V lost 8 bases, J lost 1 base, and 12 bases lay in between. Germline V gene sequence: CDR1 MNHNS, CDR2 SASEGT. The CDR3 is 14 amino acids. The CDR3 bases are TGTGCCAGCCTCTCCGTTGGGAGCAATCAGCCCCAGCATTTT. Translated: CASLSVGSNQPQHF.

The rearrangement uses TRBV9 and TRBJ1-2, with D perhaps matching TRBD1 (6 bases). The germline V and J ends were trimmed by 0 bases and 2 bases, with 23 bases remaining between them. The germline gives CDR1 SGDLS, CDR2 YYNGEE. The CDR3 spans 19 residues. CDR3 DNA sequence: TGTGCCAGCAGCGTAGCCTCAATCGGGACACGTCTCGCGAACTATGGCTACACCTTC. It specifies CASSVASIGTRLANYGYTF. Looking up the rest from reference TRBV9 and TRBJ1-2 gives the full variable domain: DSGVTQTPKHLITATGQRVTLRCSPRSGDLSVYWYQQSLDQGLQFLIQYYNGEERAKGNILERFSAQQFPDLHSELNLSSLELGDSALYFCASSVASIGTRLANYGYTFGSGTRLTVV.

This clonotype was picked up many times. The chain joins TRBV7-2 to TRBJ2-3; weak D call: TRBD2 (5 bases). Germline V lookup: CDR1 SGHTA, CDR2 FQGNSA. Trimming took 4 bases from V and 1 from J, leaving 15 bases between them. The CDR3 loop spans 16 amino acids. CDR3 sequence (DNA): TGTGCCAGCAGCTCTACCCAGCGGACCCGCACAGATACGCAGTATTTT. The encoded protein is CASSSTQRTRTDTQYF.

A single count supports this clonotype. The V and J genes are TRBV6-1 and TRBJ2-7; D possibly uses TRBD1 or TRBD2 (5 bases each). V lost 4 bases, J lost 7 bases, and 29 bases lay in between. Germline lookup yields CDR1 MNHNS and CDR2 SASEGT. The CDR3 loop spans 18 amino acids. The CDR3 spells CASSGRSSAVKKGTEQYF. In DNA form, the CDR3 reads TGTGCCAGCAGTGGACGGTCTTCGGCCGTTAAAAAGGGGACGGAGCAGTACTTC.

This clonotype has a handful of counts. One end of the junction fails to match germline, which may point to a read error. The chain carries TRBV7-8 and TRBJ1-1; 7 bases fit TRBD1. There are 14 residues in the CDR3. Germline V gives CDR1 SGHVS, CDR2 FQNEAQ. The DNA of the CDR3 is TGTGCCAGCAGCCTACTACAGGGGAACGCTGAAGCTTTCTTT. Translating it yields CASSLLQGNAEAFF.

Note on this clonotype: At one boundary the junction diverges from the germline segment, which might be a read error. The chain links TRBV5-5 to TRBJ1-5; D unclear. Germline CDR1 and CDR2: SGHKS and YYEKEE (reference sequence). The CDR3 is 15 amino acids. DNA for the CDR3: TGTGCCGGCAGCTTGAGGCAGAGCAGCAATCAGCCCCAGCATTTT. Translated: CAGSLRQSSNQPQHF.

This chain uses TRBV7-7 with TRBJ2-2; 9 bases fit TRBD1. Losses at the gene ends were 5 bases for V and 4 bases for J; bases not matched to a gene: 5. The CDR3 has 15 amino acids. CDR1 is SSHAT and CDR2 is FNYEAQ in the germline V gene (reference sequence). CDR3 residues: CASSRDRGGTGELFF. In nucleotides, the CDR3 is TGTGCCAGCAGCCGCGACAGGGGGGGCACCGGGGAGCTGTTTTTT. The full variable domain, in which reference TRBV7-7 and TRBJ2-2 provide the parts outside the CDR3, is GAGVSQSPRYKVTKRGQDVTLRCDPISSHATLYWYQQALGQGPEFLTYFNYEAQPDKSGLPSDRFSAERPEGSISTLTIQRTEQRDSAMYRCASSRDRGGTGELFFGEGSRLTVL.

This clonotype occurred many times. This sequence joins TRBV5-1 and TRBJ1-2; unclear D gene. CDR3 length equals 14 residues. Germline-derived CDR1 and CDR2 are SGHRS and YFSETQ. The V end was cut by 1 base, the J end by 5 bases, with 12 bases between. In DNA form, the CDR3 reads TGCGCCAGCAGCTTGCAGACCTCGGGATATGGCTACACCTTC. This encodes CASSLQTSGYGYTF.

This sequence joins TRBV7-9 and TRBJ1-2, with a weak D call TRBD1 (6 bases). Trimming pared 4 bases from V and 4 bases from J, leaving 13 bases between. The CDR3 spans 14 residues. Germline V gene sequence: CDR1 SEHNR, CDR2 FQNEAQ (reference sequence). The CDR3: CASSSGGNSYGYTF. The DNA of the CDR3 is TGTGCCAGCAGCTCGGGGGGCAACTCCTATGGCTACACCTTC.

The table lists this clonotype with a few counts. This sequence may be a read error, since a much larger clone differs from it by one base. The final CDR3 position lacks the conserved phenylalanine or tryptophan, pointing to a likely read error. The V call is TRBV15, the J call TRBJ2-7; D ambiguous. The germline V gene encodes CDR1 LNHNV and CDR2 YYDKDF (reference sequence). The CDR3 consists of 12 residues. The V end was cut by 4 bases, the J end by 2 bases, with 6 bases between. Here the CDR3 reads CATSNSPYEQYC. Written as DNA, the CDR3 is TGTGCCACCAGCAACTCACCCTACGAGCAGTACTGC.

The chain couples TRBV20-1 to TRBJ2-1; 12 bases fit TRBD2. Germline values: CDR1 DFQATT, CDR2 SNEGSKA (reference sequence). V was pared by 6 bases and J by 4 bases, with 16 bases of the junction left unmatched. This CDR3 has 18 residues. The CDR3 sequence: CSAVPLAGGRGPYNEQFF. In DNA form, the CDR3 reads TGCAGTGCAGTACCGCTAGCGGGAGGGAGGGGACCTTACAATGAGCAGTTCTTC.